Listed here are 32 T cell receptor beta chains from one sample, sequenced in a study of OX40 agonist ivuxolimab in advanced cancers. The assay was immunoSEQ multiplex PCR, and TCRdb's table has in-frame clones only and misses some. This table has some 150,000 clones, under 95% appearing once. The sample consisted of CD4+ or CD8+ T cells sorted from blood, taken in a trial of the OX40 agonist ivuxolimab. The receptors derive from an adult with an advanced solid tumor such as melanoma, head and neck, liver or kidney cancer.

This rearrangement joins TRBV7-9 to TRBJ2-7; 11 bases fit TRBD1. The CDR3 length is 17 residues. Germline V CDR1 and CDR2: SEHNR, FQNEAQ (reference sequence). V dropped 2 bases and J dropped 2; count of bases not matched to a gene: 8. The CDR3 DNA follows: TGTGCCAGCAGCTTACCCGGGACAGGGGGAAAGACCTACGAGCAGTACTTC. It encodes CASSLPGTGGKTYEQYF.

V gene TRBV5-8 combines with J gene TRBJ2-1; 10 bases map to TRBD1. Germline lookup yields CDR1 SGHTS and CDR2 YDEGEE. The ends lost 1 base at V and 9 bases at J; junction bases unmatched: 10. The CDR3 sequence is 16 residues long. The chain's CDR3 is CASSLQRTGGLVEQFF. The DNA for the CDR3 is TGTGCCAGCAGCTTGCAGCGGACAGGGGGTTTGGTTGAGCAGTTCTTC.

The chain joins TRBV2 to TRBJ1-5; D not certain. The CDR3 covers 14 residues. Germline CDR1 is SNHLY and CDR2 is FYNNEI. The V end lost 7 bases, the J end lost 4 bases, and 14 bases lay between the germline ends. The CDR3 nucleotides are TGTGCCAGCAACCGAGGCGGATCAAATCAGCCCCAGCATTTT. Translating it yields CASNRGGSNQPQHF.

This chain uses TRBV28 with TRBJ1-2; TRBD1 is a possible D gene (5 bases). CDR3 length: 14 amino acids. Per the germline V gene, CDR1 is MDHEN and CDR2 is SYDVKM. The V end was cut by 2 bases, the J end by 4 bases, with 11 bases between. The CDR3 region is CASSLLDGGYGYTF. CDR3 in DNA: TGTGCCAGCAGTTTACTCGACGGGGGCTATGGCTACACCTTC.

The chain links TRBV5-1 to TRBJ1-3; D not resolved. This CDR3 spans 14 amino acids. Germline V gene sequence: CDR1 SGHRS, CDR2 YFSETQ. V was cut by 2 bases and J by 0 bases, with 6 bases left in between. CDR3 protein: CASSLTVSGNTIYF. The CDR3 nucleotides are TGCGCCAGCAGCTTAACAGTCTCTGGAAACACCATATATTTT.

V is TRBV4-3 and J is TRBJ2-7, with D possibly TRBD2 on 5 matching bases. V was shortened by 0 bases and J by 0 bases, with 9 bases between the two germline ends. CDR1 LGHNA and CDR2 YSLEER come from the germline V gene. This CDR3 is 15 amino acids long. The CDR3 spells CASSQDPGSSYEQYF. The CDR3 DNA reads TGCGCCAGCAGCCAAGATCCGGGGAGCTCCTACGAGCAGTACTTC.

CDR3 amino acids: CASSQEDRRLAQHF. In nucleotides, the CDR3 is TGCGCCAGCAGCCAAGAGGACAGGCGATTAGCCCAGCATTTT. The chain links TRBV4-1 to TRBJ1-5, with TRBD1 identical over 7 bases. CDR1 and CDR2 from the germline V gene are MGHRA and YSYEKL. CDR3 length: 14 residues. V dropped 0 bases and J dropped 11; count of bases not matched to a gene: 7.

This clone was observed once. V and J are TRBV6-6 and TRBJ1-2, with D tentatively TRBD1 (5 bases). CDR3 length: 14 amino acids. With 6 bases removed from V and 9 bases from J, the gap between germline ends came to 20 bases. Germline V gene sequence: CDR1 MNHNY, CDR2 SVGAGI (reference sequence). CDR3 region: CASSPRESQGSYTF. CDR3 nucleotide sequence: TGTGCCAGCAGCCCCAGGGAATCTCAGGGTAGCTACACCTTC.

This sequence joins TRBV30 and TRBJ2-3; 7 nucleotides align to TRBD2. CDR1 GTSNPN and CDR2 SVGIG come from the germline V gene (reference sequence). The CDR3 runs to 16 residues. V lost 0 bases to trimming and J lost 2 bases; unmatched junction nucleotides: 8. CDR3 DNA: TGTGCCTGGAGTGTACTTAGGAGCGGGGCCACAGATACGCAGTATTTT. Protein: CAWSVLRSGATDTQYF. Filled out from reference TRBV30 and TRBJ2-3, the complete variable domain reads SQTIHQWPATLVQPVGSPLSLECTVEGTSNPNLYWYRQAAGRGLQLLFYSVGIGQISSEVPQNLSASRPQDRQFILSSKKLLLSDSGFYLCAWSVLRSGATDTQYFGPGTRLTVL.

The rearrangement joins TRBV9 to TRBJ2-5; D is tentatively TRBD1 or TRBD2 (6 bases each). Germline assignment: CDR1 SGDLS and CDR2 YYNGEE. This CDR3 spans 16 amino acids. V gave up 3 bases and J gave up 1 base, with 16 bases separating them. The CDR3 loop is CASSAPRGLLQETQYF. The CDR3 region has the DNA TGTGCCAGCAGCGCCCCCCGGGGGCTACTCCAAGAGACCCAGTACTTC.

This chain joins TRBV18 and TRBJ1-4, with D uncertain. The CDR3 totals 13 residues. Germline V CDR1 and CDR2: KGHSH, LQKENI. The V end lost 3 bases, the J end lost 5 bases, and 7 bases lay between the germline ends. The CDR3 here is CASSPSLNEKLFF. DNA of the CDR3: TGTGCCAGCTCACCTTCCCTGAATGAAAAACTGTTTTTT.

The gene calls are TRBV7-2 and TRBJ1-2; the D is unclear. From germline, CDR1 is SGHTA and CDR2 FQGNSA. The CDR3 loop spans 16 amino acids. V was cut by 5 bases and J by 2 bases, with 18 bases left in between. The CDR3 sequence: CASSISPLGSNYGYTF. CDR3 nucleotide sequence: TGTGCCAGCAGCATATCCCCCCTTGGGTCGAACTATGGCTACACCTTC.

This chain uses TRBV6-5 with TRBJ1-3, with D unclear. Trimming cost V 2 bases and J 2 bases, with 10 bases left between them. There are 15 residues in the CDR3. The V gene's germline CDR1 is MNHEY and CDR2 SVGAGI. The CDR3 bases are TGTGCCAGCAGTTACCAAGGTGACACTGGAAACACCATATATTTT. It specifies CASSYQGDTGNTIYF.

This clone was observed at least ten times. J is TRBJ1-6 and V is TRBV4-3; possibly TRBD1 for D (6 bases). The V gene lost 6 bases and the J gene lost 8 bases, with 17 bases spanning the gap. The V gene's germline CDR1 is LGHNA and CDR2 YSLEER. CDR3 length: 15 amino acids. CDR3 DNA: TGCGCCAGCAGATGGACAGAAAGAGACTATTCACCCCTCCACTTT. Translation: CASRWTERDYSPLHF.

The chain employs TRBV5-1 and TRBJ1-6; 7 bases match TRBD1. The CDR3 has 14 residues. Per the germline V gene, CDR1 is SGHRS and CDR2 is YFSETQ. The junction had 6 bases not matched to a gene; V was cut back by 5 bases and J by 7 bases. The DNA of the CDR3 is TGCGCCAGCAGTGTGGGACAGACAAATTCACCCCTCCACTTT. It yields the protein CASSVGQTNSPLHF.

The chain is built from TRBV29-1 and TRBJ2-5, with 8 bases matching TRBD2. The CDR3 totals 13 residues. V shed 4 bases and J 5 bases; nucleotides not matched to a gene: 6. Germline CDR1 and CDR2: SQVTM and ANQGSEA. The CDR3 is CSVAAGGRETQYF. The CDR3 bases are TGCAGCGTTGCCGCGGGGGGTAGGGAGACCCAGTACTTC.

This sequence joins TRBV11-2 and TRBJ2-7, with D possibly being TRBD2 (6 bases). The V end lost 2 bases, the J end lost 3 bases, and 11 bases lay between the germline ends. CDR3 size: 14 residues. CDR1 SGHAT and CDR2 FQNNGV come from the germline V gene. DNA of the CDR3: TGTGCCAGCAGCTTATCGGAGGGTTTCTACGAGCAGTACTTC. The encoded protein is CASSLSEGFYEQYF.

V usage is TRBV11-1 and J usage is TRBJ2-7; unclear D gene. With 0 bases removed from V and 3 bases from J, the gap between germline ends came to 21 bases. The CDR3 sequence is 18 residues long. Germline V gives CDR1 SGHAT, CDR2 FQDESV (reference sequence). In DNA, the CDR3 is TGTGCCAGCAGCTTAGCGCGAACCCCCAAAGAAATCGTCTACGAGCAGTACTTC. Translating gives CASSLARTPKEIVYEQYF. The whole variable domain, remainder taken from reference TRBV11-1 and TRBJ2-7, is EAEVAQSPRYKITEKSQAVAFWCDPISGHATLYWYRQILGQGPELLVQFQDESVVDDSQLPKDRFSAERLKGVDSTLKIQPAELGDSAMYLCASSLARTPKEIVYEQYFGPGTRLTVT.

The chain carries TRBV6-5 and TRBJ1-2, with D unresolved. The germline V gene has CDR1 MNHEY and CDR2 SVGAGI. The CDR3 totals 16 residues. Trimming stripped 0 bases from V and 0 bases from J, with 11 bases between. CDR3 sequence (DNA): TGTGCCAGCAGTTACTCTCGGGGTTCACCTAACTATGGCTACACCTTC. Its protein product is CASSYSRGSPNYGYTF.

The chain recombines TRBV10-3 with TRBJ1-1; D may be TRBD1 (5 bases). CDR1 ENHRY and CDR2 SYGVKD come from the germline V gene. V lost 4 bases to trimming and J lost 5 bases, with 20 bases between them. The CDR3 runs to 16 residues. CDR3 amino acids: CAISVEQGRMRTEAFF. The CDR3 DNA reads TGTGCCATCAGTGTGGAGCAGGGTCGGATGAGGACTGAAGCTTTCTTT.

The chain joins TRBV28 to TRBJ2-7; 9 nucleotides align to TRBD1. Germline V gene lookup returns CDR1 MDHEN and CDR2 SYDVKM. V lost 5 bases, J lost 0 bases, and 14 bases stayed unmatched. This CDR3 contains 18 residues. The CDR3 sequence: CASSPGTGLVFSSYEQYF. CDR3 sequence (DNA): TGTGCCAGCAGTCCCGGGACAGGGCTCGTTTTTAGCTCCTACGAGCAGTACTTC. Full variable domain (remainder filled in from reference TRBV28 and TRBJ2-7): DVKVTQSSRYLVKRTGEKVFLECVQDMDHENMFWYRQDPGLGLRLIYFSYDVKMKEKGDIPEGYSVSREKKERFSLILESASTNQTSMYLCASSPGTGLVFSSYEQYFGPGTRLTVT.

The genes are TRBV7-2 and TRBJ1-2, with 7 positions matching TRBD1. The CDR3 runs to 15 residues. With 1 base clipped from V and 3 bases from J, the junction kept 5 bases outside the gene matches. Per germline, CDR1 SGHTA and CDR2 FQGNSA. The CDR3 DNA sequence: TGTGCCAGCAGCTTAGATACCGGGACAGACTATGGCTACACCTTC. This encodes CASSLDTGTDYGYTF.

The chain employs TRBV2 and TRBJ2-7; D is possibly TRBD1 (6 bases). The V end was cut by 6 bases, the J end by 0 bases, with 9 bases between. Germline V gene sequence: CDR1 SNHLY, CDR2 FYNNEI. The CDR3 is made up of 13 amino acids. The DNA for the CDR3 is TGTGCCAGCAGCCCACAGGGCTCCTACGAGCAGTACTTC. Protein product: CASSPQGSYEQYF. Combining the CDR3 with reference TRBV2 and TRBJ2-7 gives the whole variable domain EPEVTQTPSHQVTQMGQEVILRCVPISNHLYFYWYRQILGQKVEFLVSFYNNEISEKSEIFDDQFSVERPDGSNFTLKIRSTKLEDSAMYFCASSPQGSYEQYFGPGTRLTVT.

The chain couples TRBV29-1 to TRBJ2-3; 11 bases match TRBD2. CDR1 is SQVTM and CDR2 is ANQGSEA in the germline V gene. This CDR3 region has 15 residues. The trim removed 7 bases at V and 4 bases at J, leaving 10 bases unmatched. Here the CDR3 reads CSAAPLAGVADTQYF. The DNA of the CDR3 is TGCAGCGCCGCCCCACTAGCGGGAGTGGCAGATACGCAGTATTTT.

This chain joins TRBV7-9 and TRBJ1-3; D gene uncertain. Deletions cut 2 bases from V and 4 bases from J, with 3 bases between. The CDR3 consists of 12 residues. CDR1 is SEHNR, CDR2 FQNEAQ, per germline (reference sequence). CDR3 amino acids: CASSLRGNTIYF. CDR3 nucleotides: TGTGCCAGCAGCTTAAGGGGAAACACCATATATTTT. Combining the CDR3 with reference TRBV7-9 and TRBJ1-3 gives the whole variable domain DTGVSQNPRHKITKRGQNVTFRCDPISEHNRLYWYRQTLGQGPEFLTYFQNEAQLEKSRLLSDRFSAERPKGSFSTLEIQRTEQGDSAMYLCASSLRGNTIYFGEGSWLTVV.

The chain is built from TRBV28 and TRBJ2-2, with TRBD2 matching over 7 bases. V shed 5 bases and J 6 bases; nucleotides not matched to a gene: 6. Germline CDR1 and CDR2: MDHEN and SYDVKM. This CDR3 contains 14 residues. The CDR3 loop reads CASSMGGLAGELFF. CDR3 bases: TGTGCCAGCAGTATGGGAGGGCTTGCCGGGGAGCTGTTTTTT.

This clone appeared once. At the DNA level, this CDR3 is encoded by other sequences in the same sample as well. The J gene is TRBJ2-5, the V gene TRBV7-2; no clear D gene. Deletions cut 1 base from V and 4 bases from J, with 7 bases between. Per germline, CDR1 SGHTA and CDR2 FQGNSA. The CDR3 has 13 amino acids. As DNA, the CDR3 is TGTGCCAGCAGCTTAGGTGAAGGAGAGACCCAGTACTTC. It encodes CASSLGEGETQYF. The full variable domain, with the rest looked up from reference TRBV7-2 and TRBJ2-5, is GAGVSQSPSNKVTEKGKDVELRCDPISGHTALYWYRQSLGQGLEFLIYFQGNSAPDKSGLPSDRFSAERTGGSVSTLTIQRTQQEDSAVYLCASSLGEGETQYFGPGTRLLVL.

V is TRBV5-1 and J is TRBJ2-5; weak D call: TRBD1 (5 bases). With 0 bases removed from V and 2 bases from J, the gap between germline ends came to 11 bases. CDR1 and CDR2 from the germline V gene are SGHRS and YFSETQ. The CDR3 length is 15 residues. This CDR3 is CASSLGDRVQETQYF. CDR3 in DNA: TGCGCCAGCAGCTTGGGTGACAGAGTACAAGAGACCCAGTACTTC.

The chain joins TRBV5-6 to TRBJ2-7, with D possibly matching TRBD2 (6 bases). Germline lookup yields CDR1 SGHDT and CDR2 YYEEEE. Trimming pared 1 base from V and 4 bases from J, leaving 12 bases between. This CDR3 is built from 14 residues. In DNA, the CDR3 is TGTGCCAGCAGCTTGAAGGCCGGGGGTTACGAGCAGTACTTC. Amino acids: CASSLKAGGYEQYF.

This clone was recorded a few times. The J gene is TRBJ1-3, the V gene TRBV5-4, with D perhaps TRBD1 (6 bases). The CDR3 runs 15 residues. Trimming pared 4 bases from V and 0 bases from J, leaving 11 bases between. Germline V gives CDR1 SGHNT, CDR2 YYREEE (reference sequence). CDR3 bases: TGTGCCAGCAGCCCCAGCAGGGGCTCTGGAAACACCATATATTTT. It yields the protein CASSPSRGSGNTIYF.

V gene TRBV11-2 combines with J gene TRBJ2-3; D is unresolved. The ends were cut back, 5 bases at V and 3 bases at J, with 6 bases in the middle. This CDR3 is 12 amino acids long. Germline V gives CDR1 SGHAT, CDR2 FQNNGV. The DNA for the CDR3 is TGTGCCAGCAGCACCCGTACAGATACGCAGTATTTT. Its protein product is CASSTRTDTQYF.

The chain couples TRBV11-3 to TRBJ2-2, with no clear D. The CDR3 sequence is 15 residues long. Between the trimmed V and J ends, which lost 2 bases and 1 base, there was a span of 8 bases. From germline, CDR1 is SGHNT and CDR2 YENEEA. The DNA for the CDR3 is TGTGCCAGCAGCTTAACGCACAGGAACACCGGGGAGCTGTTTTTT. This encodes CASSLTHRNTGELFF.